What follows describes a single T cell receptor beta chain. The data belong to a study of read filtering for tumor transcriptome and immune sequencing. Study-level background: The cohort had some 16 men and more than 11 women aged roughly 45 to 90, mean about 68 years.

The library was built from about 400 ng RNA with molecular barcoded adaptors for alpha/delta and beta/gamma chains. TCRdb re-derived calls from the reads in MiXCR, one entry per CDR3 protein. The data show around 140,000 distinct CDR3 sequences, less than 15% seen once. V trimming: 3 bases; J trimming: 4 bases; junction bases outside the gene matches: 8. The germline gives CDR1 SGHTA, CDR2 FQGTGA. The CDR3 runs to 16 residues. The sample was a population of CD138-negative cells sorted from bone marrow. The sequence was obtained from a donor over 35 with multiple myeloma. The rearrangement uses TRBV7-3 and TRBJ2-1; 8 bases are a match to TRBD2. As DNA, the CDR3 is TGTGCCAGCAGCTTTCACCGGGAGGGCGGATACAATGAGCAGTTCTTC. This translates into CASSFHREGGYNEQFF.